The 22 T cell receptor beta chains below were found in one sample sequenced in a study of shared clonotypes between healthy human individuals. Only in-frame clones appear in the TCRdb table, and some are missing; sequencing was by immunoSEQ multiplex PCR. The table shows about 2.4 million clones, with more than 85% occurring only once. The sequenced sample consisted of naive CD4+ T cells from PBMCs. The subset denotes: CD45RA+ positively selected. These receptors all stem from a man between 18 and 35 years old in good health. Some clones in this sample may be carry-over from other donors' samples.

As concerns this clone: This same CDR3 is encoded by further DNA sequences in the sample. The chain combines TRBV18 with TRBJ2-5, with D hard to call. The CDR3 totals 12 residues. V shed 3 bases and J shed 5 bases, with 7 bases lying between them. Germline V lookup: CDR1 KGHSH, CDR2 LQKENI. DNA of the CDR3: TGTGCCAGCTCACCCGGAGTCGAGACCCAGTACTTC. Protein sequence: CASSPGVETQYF.

This sequence joins TRBV6-5 and TRBJ1-5; the D is unclear. The CDR3 runs 13 residues. Trimming removed 0 bases at V and 6 bases at J, with 6 bases between. Germline values: CDR1 MNHEY, CDR2 SVGAGI. As DNA, the CDR3 is TGTGCCAGCAGTTACTCAAGGATTCAGCCCCAGCATTTT. Translated: CASSYSRIQPQHF.

This chain uses TRBV10-3 with TRBJ2-5; 7 bases match TRBD2. Germline values: CDR1 ENHRY, CDR2 SYGVKD. J lost 0 bases, V lost 6 bases, and 7 bases had no gene match. The CDR3 contains 15 residues. This CDR3 is CAISTGGGDQETQYF. The CDR3 nucleotides read TGTGCCATCAGCACGGGGGGAGGTGACCAAGAGACCCAGTACTTC.

This chain connects TRBV19 to TRBJ1-4; D gene uncertain. Germline loops: CDR1 LNHDA, CDR2 SQIVND (reference sequence). The V end lost 4 bases, the J end lost 2 bases, and 8 bases lay between the germline ends. The CDR3 covers 14 residues. Here the CDR3 reads CASSNVITNEKLFF. The CDR3 region has the DNA TGTGCCAGTAGTAATGTGATTACTAATGAAAAACTGTTTTTT.

The chain uses TRBV4-2 and TRBJ2-7; 11 nucleotides match TRBD1. Trimming cost V 5 bases and J 4 bases; bases outside gene matches: 4. This CDR3 region has 14 residues. From germline, CDR1 is LGHNA and CDR2 YNFKEQ. CDR3 loop: CASSKGQGAYEQYF. CDR3 bases: TGTGCCAGCAGCAAAGGACAGGGGGCATACGAGCAGTACTTC.

The chain is built from TRBV5-8 and TRBJ2-7; no firm D call. V shed 4 bases and J shed 6 bases, with 11 bases lying between them. Germline CDR1 SGHTS, CDR2 YDEGEE. The CDR3 runs to 12 residues. CDR3 loop: CASSQQGREQYF. The CDR3 coding sequence is TGTGCCAGCAGCCAACAAGGACGCGAGCAGTACTTC.

This chain joins TRBV7-2 and TRBJ1-1; D unresolved. The germline CDR1 and CDR2 sequences are SGHTA and FQGNSA. The CDR3 covers 15 residues. Trimming shortened V by 5 bases and J by 2 bases, and 15 bases separated the two germline ends. CDR3 in DNA: TGTGCCAGCAGCGACCCGGGATCCCCTAACACTGAAGCTTTCTTT. Protein product: CASSDPGSPNTEAFF.

The chain is built from TRBV7-9 and TRBJ2-2; unclear D gene. Trimming shortened V by 3 bases and J by 7 bases, and 21 bases separated the two germline ends. Germline V lookup: CDR1 SEHNR, CDR2 FQNEAQ (reference sequence). CDR3 size: 17 residues. The CDR3 here is CASSFIGQVRSVGELFF. CDR3 bases: TGTGCCAGCAGCTTTATCGGCCAGGTCCGCTCGGTCGGGGAGCTGTTTTTT.

The chain has TRBV6-6 and TRBJ2-1; D possibly matches TRBD1 or TRBD2 (5 bases each). The CDR3 spans 15 residues. Germline CDR1 reads MNHNY; CDR2 reads SVGAGI (reference sequence). Trimming cost V 4 bases and J 5 bases, with 15 bases left between them. The CDR3 DNA sequence: TGTGCCAGCAGTTCCCCCGGGGCCAGCCACAATGAGCAGTTCTTC. Protein product: CASSSPGASHNEQFF.

This clone was observed a handful of times. This sequence joins TRBV30 and TRBJ1-1; D call uncertain. Trimming removed 2 bases from V and 1 base from J, with 8 bases in between. Germline values: CDR1 GTSNPN, CDR2 SVGIG (reference sequence). CDR3 size: 13 residues. In DNA, the CDR3 is TGTGCCTGGAGTCCGACCTGGAACACTGAAGCTTTCTTT. As protein: CAWSPTWNTEAFF.

This chain connects TRBV28 to TRBJ2-3; TRBD2 matches 9 bases. Germline CDR1 and CDR2: MDHEN and SYDVKM. The V segment lost 6 bases and the J segment 1 base; nucleotides outside the gene matches: 11. The CDR3 length is 17 residues. The DNA for the CDR3 is TGTGCCAGCAGCTCTCCCAGGGGCGGGAGGGGCACAGATACGCAGTATTTT. It is translated as CASSSPRGGRGTDTQYF.

The genes are TRBV19 and TRBJ2-5, with D hard to call. CDR3 length: 14 amino acids. Trimming cost V 3 bases and J 2 bases, with 10 bases left between them. Per germline, CDR1 LNHDA and CDR2 SQIVND (reference sequence). The CDR3 bases are TGTGCCAGTAGTATCGCCAACAATCAAGAGACCCAGTACTTC. It specifies CASSIANNQETQYF. Looking up the rest from reference TRBV19 and TRBJ2-5 gives the full variable domain: DGGITQSPKYLFRKEGQNVTLSCEQNLNHDAMYWYRQDPGQGLRLIYYSQIVNDFQKGDIAEGYSVSREKKESFPLTVTSAQKNPTAFYLCASSIANNQETQYFGPGTRLLVL.

CDR3 amino acids: CAGTPGPYNEQFF. The CDR3 DNA follows: TGTGCCGGCACCCCGGGACCCTACAATGAGCAGTTCTTC. The rearrangement joins TRBV2 to TRBJ2-1; either TRBD1 or TRBD2 may supply D (5 bases each). Trimming shortened V by 11 bases and J by 2 bases, and 13 bases separated the two germline ends. This CDR3 is built from 13 residues. The germline V gene encodes CDR1 SNHLY and CDR2 FYNNEI.

V and J are TRBV19 and TRBJ2-3, with 8 bases identical to TRBD2. The CDR3 covers 14 residues. CDR1 is LNHDA, CDR2 SQIVND, per germline (reference sequence). Germline trimming cut 3 bases from V and 4 bases from J; bases unmatched to any gene: 3. The CDR3, as DNA: TGTGCCAGTAGTATTCTGCGGGAGGCAGATACGCAGTATTTT. Amino acid sequence: CASSILREADTQYF.

This clone was seen a handful of times. V and J are TRBV18 and TRBJ1-2; no clear D gene. V was pared by 3 bases and J by 0 bases, with 11 bases between. The CDR3 spans 15 residues. The V gene's germline CDR1 is KGHSH and CDR2 LQKENI. CDR3 DNA sequence: TGTGCCAGCTCACCGACGGACGGAGCTAACTATGGCTACACCTTC. Translated, it gives CASSPTDGANYGYTF. Based on the CDR3 plus reference TRBV18 and TRBJ1-2, the full variable domain is NAGVMQNPRHLVRRRGQEARLRCSPMKGHSHVYWYRQLPEEGLKFMVYLQKENIIDESGMPKERFSAEFPKEGPSILRIQQVVRGDSAAYFCASSPTDGANYGYTFGSGTRLTVV.

The chain combines TRBV4-1 with TRBJ2-5, with 8 bases identical to TRBD2. The CDR3 spans 16 residues. Trimming removed 4 bases from V and 5 bases from J; junction bases left unmatched: 12. The germline V gene encodes CDR1 MGHRA and CDR2 YSYEKL. CDR3 in amino acids: CASSPSPGRAVETQYF. The CDR3 nucleotides read TGCGCCAGCAGCCCCTCCCCCGGGAGGGCCGTGGAGACCCAGTACTTC.

This clone is a singleton in its sample. The V call is TRBV18, the J call TRBJ2-7; D possibly corresponds to TRBD2 (6 bases). The CDR3 spans 14 residues. Germline-derived CDR1 and CDR2 are KGHSH and LQKENI. The V end was cut by 3 bases, the J end by 6 bases, with 15 bases between. CDR3 nucleotide sequence: TGTGCCAGCTCACCCTCACCCGGGGGTAGCGAGCAGTACTTC. Its protein product is CASSPSPGGSEQYF. Based on the CDR3 plus reference TRBV18 and TRBJ2-7, the full variable domain is NAGVMQNPRHLVRRRGQEARLRCSPMKGHSHVYWYRQLPEEGLKFMVYLQKENIIDESGMPKERFSAEFPKEGPSILRIQQVVRGDSAAYFCASSPSPGGSEQYFGPGTRLTVT.

This clone was picked up a small number of times. This rearrangement joins TRBV5-1 to TRBJ2-1; tentatively, D is TRBD1 (6 bases). Trimming stripped 5 bases from V and 2 bases from J, with 11 bases between. The CDR3 consists of 14 residues. Germline CDR1 SGHRS, CDR2 YFSETQ. CDR3 bases: TGCGCCAGCAGATCCGGACAGCCCTACAATGAGCAGTTCTTC. Translation: CASRSGQPYNEQFF.

The V and J genes are TRBV28 and TRBJ2-5; 11 bases agree with TRBD2. With 5 bases clipped from V and 5 bases from J, the junction kept 10 bases outside the gene matches. The V gene's germline CDR1 is MDHEN and CDR2 SYDVKM. The CDR3 spans 16 residues. CDR3 amino acids: CASSPSRTSGWETQYF. CDR3 bases: TGTGCCAGCAGTCCATCGAGGACTAGCGGGTGGGAGACCCAGTACTTC.

This chain connects TRBV11-2 to TRBJ2-1, with TRBD1 identical over 9 bases. The CDR3 has 16 amino acids. From germline, CDR1 is SGHAT and CDR2 FQNNGV. The junction had 11 bases not matched to a gene; V was cut back by 4 bases and J by 7 bases. The CDR3 nucleotides read TGTGCCAGCAGCTACGTGGGACAGGGCACTAGGAATGAGCAGTTCTTC. Translated, it gives CASSYVGQGTRNEQFF.

V usage is TRBV5-1 and J usage is TRBJ1-2; D unresolved. Between the trimmed V and J ends, which lost 0 bases and 4 bases, there was a span of 10 bases. This CDR3 is 14 amino acids long. The germline V gene has CDR1 SGHRS and CDR2 YFSETQ. The DNA for the CDR3 is TGCGCCAGCAGCTTGGCGGAGGGTACCTATGGCTACACCTTC. Its protein is CASSLAEGTYGYTF.

A remark on this clone: This same CDR3 is encoded by further DNA sequences in the sample. The chain combines TRBV7-2 with TRBJ2-3; D is uncertain. The CDR3 is made up of 13 amino acids. V lost 1 base to trimming and J lost 4 bases, with 6 bases between them. From germline, CDR1 is SGHTA and CDR2 FQGNSA. CDR3 sequence: CASSLVRSDTQYF. The DNA of the CDR3 is TGTGCCAGCAGCTTAGTTCGTTCAGATACGCAGTATTTT.